The present TCR beta chain was sequenced within a study of Tregs in tolerant kidney transplant recipients. This CDR3 is built from 15 residues. CDR1 and CDR2 (germline): MNHEY, SMNVEV (reference sequence). V shed 1 base and J shed 7 bases, with 13 bases lying between them. Generated by immunoSEQ multiplex PCR, the TCRdb table keeps only in-frame clones and is missing some. Of about 240,000 clones detected, about 80% appear once; the ten largest clones hold about 0.58%. The rearrangement joins TRBV27 to TRBJ1-4; no reliable D call. The sequenced material came from CD4+ T cells from blood. This TCR came from a human donor in good health. This CDR3 is CASSLWPGNLEKLFF. The CDR3 bases are TGTGCCAGCAGTTTATGGCCTGGGAATCTTGAAAAACTGTTTTTT.